This TCR beta chain emerged from a study of cytotoxic CD8 clonotypes in ibrutinib-treated CLL. Germline-derived CDR1 and CDR2 are SGHNT and YYREEE (reference sequence). The V gene end was trimmed by 0 bases and the J gene end by 3 bases; junction bases not matched to a gene: 4. This CDR3 region has 15 residues. Regarding this clone: The antigen remains unidentified.

Only in-frame clones appear in the TCRdb table, and some are missing; sequencing was by immunoSEQ multiplex PCR. The repertoire includes about 140,000 clones, 80% of them detected once, and 6.5% to 8% sits in the top ten. Regarding the study as a whole: T-cell clonality at baseline went above that of age-matched healthy donors and rose and fell with circulating CD8+ T-cell counts.

The material was PBMCs, obtained after 36 months of ibrutinib treatment. The chain employs TRBV5-4 and TRBJ2-7; 9 nucleotides align to TRBD1. This TCR derives from a human donor with chronic lymphocytic leukemia. The CDR3 sequence is CASSLAGQGLYEQYF. The CDR3 nucleotides read TGTGCCAGCAGCTTGGCCGGACAGGGGCTCTACGAGCAGTACTTC. Drawing the rest from reference TRBV5-4 and TRBJ2-7, the complete variable domain is ETGVTQSPTHLIKTRGQQVTLRCSSQSGHNTVSWYQQALGQGPQFIFQYYREEENGRGNFPPRFSGLQFPNYSSELNVNALELDDSALYLCASSLAGQGLYEQYFGPGTRLTVT.